The next 20 T cell receptor beta chains were all read from a single sample in a study of OX40 agonist ivuxolimab in advanced cancers. Sequencing was performed with immunoSEQ multiplex PCR; in TCRdb, only in-frame clones are kept and a portion is missing. This sample has around 95,000 clones, with around 91% found just once. Sample: CD4+ or CD8+ T cells sorted from blood, taken in a trial of the OX40 agonist ivuxolimab. The source of these receptors is an adult with an advanced solid tumor such as melanoma, head and neck, liver or kidney cancer.

The genes are TRBV5-4 and TRBJ1-6; possibly TRBD1 for D (5 bases). The V and J ends lost 0 bases and 10 bases respectively, with 11 bases between them. Germline V gives CDR1 SGHNT, CDR2 YYREEE (reference sequence). The CDR3 consists of 14 residues. The DNA for the CDR3 is TGTGCCAGCAGCTTGGCCCAAGGGGACTCACCCCTCCACTTT. Its translation is CASSLAQGDSPLHF.

The V and J genes are TRBV6-1 and TRBJ2-1; 7 bases match TRBD1. The germline CDR1 and CDR2 sequences are MNHNS and SASEGT. The CDR3 extends over 14 amino acids. Losses at the gene ends were 5 bases for V and 4 bases for J; bases not matched to a gene: 5. CDR3 in amino acids: CASSRTGAYNEQFF. The CDR3 region has the DNA TGTGCCAGCAGTCGGACAGGAGCATACAATGAGCAGTTCTTC.

The chain employs TRBV10-3 and TRBJ2-1; TRBD1 matches 7 bases. The CDR3 runs 14 residues. The junction had 6 bases not matched to a gene; V was cut back by 8 bases and J by 2 bases. Germline CDR1 is ENHRY and CDR2 is SYGVKD. CDR3 region: CAIGGQSAYNEQFF. The CDR3 DNA reads as TGTGCCATCGGGGGACAGTCCGCCTACAATGAGCAGTTCTTC.

This clone was counted a single time. The chain recombines TRBV19 with TRBJ1-6, with D perhaps matching TRBD1 (5 bases). The CDR3 is 14 amino acids. V lost 4 bases, J lost 6 bases, and 10 bases lay in between. Per the germline V gene, CDR1 is LNHDA and CDR2 is SQIVND (reference sequence). CDR3 sequence: CASSTGTRNSPLHF. In DNA, the CDR3 is TGTGCCAGTAGTACCGGGACTCGTAATTCACCCCTCCACTTT.

The chain has TRBV25-1 and TRBJ2-2; D possibly matches TRBD1 or TRBD2 (5 bases each). The germline V gene has CDR1 MGHDK and CDR2 SYGVNS. CDR3 length: 17 residues. V dropped 3 bases and J dropped 3 bases, with 17 bases sitting between them. CDR3: CASSDPGPEGHTGELFF. The CDR3 DNA reads as TGTGCCAGCAGTGACCCGGGCCCCGAGGGGCACACCGGGGAGCTGTTTTTT.

The gene calls are TRBV19 and TRBJ2-5, with D possibly being TRBD2 (6 bases). Looked up from germline, CDR1 is LNHDA and CDR2 is SQIVND (reference sequence). The CDR3 runs 14 residues. V was pared by 1 base and J by 5 bases, with 11 bases between. Written as DNA, the CDR3 is TGTGCCAGTAGTATAGGCGGGGCGCGGGAGACCCAGTACTTC. Its translation is CASSIGGARETQYF.

The chain uses TRBV19 and TRBJ2-6; D tentatively fits TRBD1 or TRBD2 (6 bases each). The CDR3 contains 16 residues. Deletions cut 5 bases from V and 4 bases from J, with 15 bases between. CDR1 is LNHDA and CDR2 is SQIVND in the germline V gene (reference sequence). The CDR3 is CASSDEGGTGANVLTF. CDR3 in DNA: TGTGCCAGTAGTGATGAGGGGGGCACGGGGGCCAACGTCCTGACTTTC. Using reference TRBV19 and TRBJ2-6 for the parts outside the CDR3, the full variable domain is DGGITQSPKYLFRKEGQNVTLSCEQNLNHDAMYWYRQDPGQGLRLIYYSQIVNDFQKGDIAEGYSVSREKKESFPLTVTSAQKNPTAFYLCASSDEGGTGANVLTFGAGSRLTVL.

This chain uses TRBV6-5 with TRBJ2-7; maybe TRBD1 (6 bases). There are 14 residues in the CDR3. Germline CDR1 and CDR2: MNHEY and SVGAGI. V lost 4 bases, J lost 0 bases, and 10 bases lay in between. DNA for the CDR3: TGTGCCAGCAGTTCGACAGGAAGCTCCTACGAGCAGTACTTC. It specifies CASSSTGSSYEQYF.

The rearrangement uses TRBV5-4 and TRBJ1-1; D unclear. V was shortened by 6 bases and J by 0 bases, with 9 bases between the two germline ends. Germline assignment: CDR1 SGHNT and CDR2 YYREEE (reference sequence). CDR3 length: 13 residues. Here the CDR3 reads CASTLGLNTEAFF. CDR3 bases: TGTGCCAGCACCCTCGGGCTGAACACTGAAGCTTTCTTT.

The rearrangement uses TRBV27 and TRBJ1-2; D possibly corresponds to TRBD1 (6 bases). V lost 6 bases and J 6 bases, leaving 20 bases between the germline ends. The germline V gene has CDR1 MNHEY and CDR2 SMNVEV (reference sequence). The CDR3 contains 15 residues. CDR3 sequence (DNA): TGTGCCAGCAGGGATTACAGGGAGAGCAAAGATGGCTACACCTTC. The encoded protein is CASRDYRESKDGYTF.

V and J are TRBV28 and TRBJ1-2; TRBD1 matches 9 bases. CDR3 length: 16 amino acids. From germline, CDR1 is MDHEN and CDR2 SYDVKM. The V gene end was trimmed by 4 bases and the J gene end by 5 bases; junction bases not matched to a gene: 11. The CDR3 bases are TGTGCCAGCAGTTCTCGAGGACAGGGGATCTTTTATGGCTACACCTTC. Translated: CASSSRGQGIFYGYTF.

The chain joins TRBV19 to TRBJ2-1; perhaps TRBD1 as D (5 bases). The V gene's germline CDR1 is LNHDA and CDR2 SQIVND (reference sequence). This CDR3 is built from 15 residues. Between the trimmed V and J ends, which lost 2 bases and 5 bases, there was a span of 13 bases. The CDR3 DNA is TGTGCCAGTAGTATAAGGGCAGGGAAGGACAATGAGCAGTTCTTC. Translating it yields CASSIRAGKDNEQFF.

A note on this clone: This sample includes further DNA sequences coding for the same CDR3. The genes are TRBV7-8 and TRBJ2-1; D uncertain. The V gene's germline CDR1 is SGHVS and CDR2 FQNEAQ. V was clipped by 0 bases and J by 6 bases, with 12 bases between them. The CDR3 sequence is 15 residues long. CDR3 residues: CASSLAPLGPNEQFF. The CDR3, as DNA: TGTGCCAGCAGCTTAGCACCACTGGGCCCCAATGAGCAGTTCTTC.

This clone has more than one count but fewer than ten. The chain uses TRBV5-1 and TRBJ2-2; D is perhaps TRBD2 (6 bases). The V gene's germline CDR1 is SGHRS and CDR2 YFSETQ. CDR3 size: 16 residues. Trimming pared 4 bases from V and 1 base from J, leaving 14 bases between. CDR3 sequence: CASSRSPSENTGELFF. CDR3 bases: TGCGCCAGCAGCCGGTCCCCTAGCGAGAACACCGGGGAGCTGTTTTTT.

This clone was observed at least ten times. The chain uses TRBV30 and TRBJ1-3; D not resolved. The V gene lost 0 bases and the J gene lost 3 bases, with 6 bases spanning the gap. This CDR3 contains 13 residues. The V gene's germline CDR1 is GTSNPN and CDR2 SVGIG (reference sequence). CDR3 nucleotides: TGTGCCTGGAGTGTACTCCTTGGAAACACCATATATTTT. Translated, it gives CAWSVLLGNTIYF.

The genes are TRBV5-1 and TRBJ1-2; no firm D call. V was cut by 0 bases and J by 3 bases, with 9 bases left in between. Germline assignment: CDR1 SGHRS and CDR2 YFSETQ. This CDR3 is built from 14 residues. CDR3 loop: CASSLEEGYYGYTF. The CDR3 DNA reads as TGCGCCAGCAGCTTGGAGGAGGGCTACTATGGCTACACCTTC. Filled out from reference TRBV5-1 and TRBJ1-2, the complete variable domain reads KAGVTQTPRYLIKTRGQQVTLSCSPISGHRSVSWYQQTPGQGLQFLFEYFSETQRNKGNFPGRFSGRQFSNSRSEMNVSTLELGDSALYLCASSLEEGYYGYTFGSGTRLTVV.

J is TRBJ1-2 and V is TRBV5-1, with D maybe TRBD1 (6 bases). CDR3 length: 16 amino acids. V lost 0 bases and J 3 bases, leaving 15 bases between the germline ends. CDR1 is SGHRS and CDR2 is YFSETQ in the germline V gene. CDR3 nucleotide sequence: TGCGCCAGCAGCTTGGGTGGGGGGGCCGTACACTATGGCTACACCTTC. It specifies CASSLGGGAVHYGYTF.

This sequence joins TRBV6-1 and TRBJ1-5, with a tentative D call TRBD1 (6 bases). The V and J ends lost 2 bases and 6 bases respectively, with 17 bases between them. CDR3 length equals 16 residues. Germline assignment: CDR1 MNHNS and CDR2 SASEGT. CDR3 protein: CASSEIGTGLTQPQHF. The CDR3 coding sequence is TGTGCCAGCAGTGAAATCGGAACAGGGTTGACTCAGCCCCAGCATTTT.

This clone was counted between two and nine times. The V and J genes are TRBV7-9 and TRBJ2-7; D may be TRBD2 (6 bases). The length of the CDR3 is 12 residues. Trimming cost V 3 bases and J 6 bases, with 9 bases left between them. The germline V gene encodes CDR1 SEHNR and CDR2 FQNEAQ (reference sequence). CDR3 amino acids: CASSLQGLEQYF. DNA for the CDR3: TGTGCCAGCAGCTTGCAGGGACTCGAGCAGTACTTC. The whole variable domain, filled in from reference TRBV7-9 and TRBJ2-7, reads DTGVSQNPRHKITKRGQNVTFRCDPISEHNRLYWYRQTLGQGPEFLTYFQNEAQLEKSRLLSDRFSAERPKGSFSTLEIQRTEQGDSAMYLCASSLQGLEQYFGPGTRLTVT.

This clone came up once. This rearrangement joins TRBV10-2 to TRBJ1-5, with 8 bases matching TRBD1. The CDR3 loop spans 16 amino acids. Per germline, CDR1 WSHSY and CDR2 SAAADI. V gave up 4 bases and J gave up 3 bases; unmatched junction bases: 8. Written as DNA, the CDR3 is TGCGCCAGCAGTGGGGACAGGACCCCTGACAATCAGCCCCAGCATTTT. It codes for CASSGDRTPDNQPQHF.